This T cell receptor (beta chain) is drawn from a study of cytomegalovirus exposure and HLA in healthy donors. Study-level background: Out of around 360 genotyped donors, roughly 80% belonged to the Caucasian-associated ancestry cluster. Study outcomes and limitations: Later on, an analysis found that several of the most significant clusters appeared to be linked to common viral pathogens, which included parvovirus B19. CMV serostatus was the only immune exposure information that was available. An analysis was carried out later, and it reportedly showed fewer N-insertions in an Asian-associated ancestry cluster than the approximately 610-donor mean.

To note about this clone: Its antigen is currently unknown.

The CDR3 covers 15 residues. Germline lookup yields CDR1 SGDLS and CDR2 YYNGEE. Trimming stripped 0 bases from V and 4 bases from J, with 14 bases between. The PCR had 60 Vbeta and 13 Jbeta primers. Sequencing used immunoSEQ multiplex PCR; TCRdb keeps in-frame clones, though not all of them. In the table there are about 110,000 clones, 75% of which are singletons. The TCR sequence derives from a male donor in good health and CMV-seropositive. The chain combines TRBV9 with TRBJ2-7; the D gene is possibly TRBD1 (6 bases). Sequenced input: PBMCs. As DNA, the CDR3 is TGTGCCAGCAGCGTAGATTGGGAGAGGGGGTACGAGCAGTACTTC. Its protein product is CASSVDWERGYEQYF.